Here is one TCR beta chain with its context. Antigen unknown. This entry belongs to a study of cytomegalovirus exposure and HLA in healthy donors. General study findings and limits: In vitro data verified a few CMV-associated chains as specific for CMV antigens. Several V segments, TRBV6-2 and TRBV6-3 among them, could not be told apart and were dropped. Per published reports, the classifier diagnosed cytomegalovirus status with high specificity and sensitivity.

This CDR3 has 14 amino acids. The V and J ends lost 6 bases and 1 base respectively, with 13 bases between them. Looked up from germline, CDR1 is MNHNY and CDR2 is SVGAGI (reference sequence). A multiplex PCR was run with 60 Vbeta primers and 13 Jbeta primers. Here immunoSEQ multiplex PCR was the method, and the copy in TCRdb shows in-frame clones only, minus some. Of 100,000 to 150,000 clones in the sample, around 77% were seen once. The sequencing input was PBMCs. The chain employs TRBV6-6 and TRBJ2-7; D is ambiguous. The sequence was obtained from a woman in her thirties or forties in good health and CMV-seropositive. CDR3 DNA sequence: TGTGCCAGCAGAGAGCAACTCCTATCCTACGAGCAGTACTTC. Its protein is CASREQLLSYEQYF.